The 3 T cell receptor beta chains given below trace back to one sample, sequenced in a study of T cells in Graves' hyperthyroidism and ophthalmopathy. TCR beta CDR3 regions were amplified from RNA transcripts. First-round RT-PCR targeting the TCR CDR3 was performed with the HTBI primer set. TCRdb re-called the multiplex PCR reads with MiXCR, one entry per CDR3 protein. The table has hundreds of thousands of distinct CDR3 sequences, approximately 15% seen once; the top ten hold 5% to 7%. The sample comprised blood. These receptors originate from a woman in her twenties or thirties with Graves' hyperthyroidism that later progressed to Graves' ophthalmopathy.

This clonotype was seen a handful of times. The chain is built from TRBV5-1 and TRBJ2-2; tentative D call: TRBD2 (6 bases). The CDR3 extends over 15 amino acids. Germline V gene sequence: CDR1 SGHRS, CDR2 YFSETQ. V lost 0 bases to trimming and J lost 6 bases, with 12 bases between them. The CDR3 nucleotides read TGCGCCAGCAGCTTGGAACCGGGAGTCGCCGGGGAGCTGTTTTTT. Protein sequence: CASSLEPGVAGELFF.

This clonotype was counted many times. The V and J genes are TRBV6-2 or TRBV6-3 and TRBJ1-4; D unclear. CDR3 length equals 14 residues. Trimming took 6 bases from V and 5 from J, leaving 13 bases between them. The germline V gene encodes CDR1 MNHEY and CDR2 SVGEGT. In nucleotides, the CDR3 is TGTGCCAGCAGCTCATCGCGGGTCAATGAAAAACTGTTTTTT. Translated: CASSSSRVNEKLFF.

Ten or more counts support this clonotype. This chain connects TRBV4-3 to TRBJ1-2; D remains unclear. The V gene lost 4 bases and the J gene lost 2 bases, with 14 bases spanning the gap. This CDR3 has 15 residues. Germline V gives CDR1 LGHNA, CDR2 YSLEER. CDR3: CASSPVFLRNYGYTF. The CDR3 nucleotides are TGCGCCAGCAGCCCCGTCTTCCTCCGAAACTATGGCTACACCTTC.